The source of this TCR beta chain is a study of beta chain features in type 1 diabetes. The overall study: Across all samples, about 110,000,000 sorted cells were examined. General observations from the study: The cDNA sequencing approach could over-represent high-TCR-expressing cells. Type 1 diabetes patients had VDJ junctions that carried fewer insertions and more deletions. When Type 1 diabetes patients were examined, their TCRB CDR3s proved moderately but significantly shorter in all four CD4+ subsets.

A few counts support this clone. Antigen: not known. Germline V CDR1 and CDR2: SQVTM, ANQGSEA. Trimming removed 6 bases at V and 4 bases at J, with 18 bases between. The CDR3 length is 14 residues. The study reverse transcribed the entire isolated RNA, so it sequenced expressed TCRB transcripts. The data were produced by immunoSEQ multiplex PCR, yet TCRdb's version contains in-frame clones alone and is incomplete. The sample consists of a few hundred thousand clones, over 8.5% of them appearing once. This receptor was identified in a man younger than 45 with type 1 diabetes. The sequenced sample was central memory CD4+ T cells from blood. J is TRBJ2-5 and V is TRBV29-1, with a weak D call TRBD2 (6 bases). DNA for the CDR3: TGCAGCGTGGGAGGACTCGTGAGCGGAGAGACCCAGTACTTC. Protein product: CSVGGLVSGETQYF.